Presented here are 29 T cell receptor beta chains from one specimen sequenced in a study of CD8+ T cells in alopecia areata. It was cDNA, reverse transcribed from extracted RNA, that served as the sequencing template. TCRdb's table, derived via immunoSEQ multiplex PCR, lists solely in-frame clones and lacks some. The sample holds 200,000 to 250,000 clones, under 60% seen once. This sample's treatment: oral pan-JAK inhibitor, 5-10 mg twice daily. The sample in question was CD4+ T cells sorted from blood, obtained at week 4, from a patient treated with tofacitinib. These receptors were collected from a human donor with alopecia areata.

The CDR3, as DNA: TGTGCCTGGACAGGGGTTTTAGCTAACTATGGCTACACCTTC. Its translation is CAWTGVLANYGYTF. This sequence joins TRBV30 and TRBJ1-2; tentative D call: TRBD1 (6 bases). Deletions cut 4 bases from V and 0 bases from J, with 12 bases between. The CDR3 sequence is 14 residues long. The germline V gene encodes CDR1 GTSNPN and CDR2 SVGIG (reference sequence). Full variable domain (outside the CDR3, taken from reference TRBV30 and TRBJ1-2): SQTIHQWPATLVQPVGSPLSLECTVEGTSNPNLYWYRQAAGRGLQLLFYSVGIGQISSEVPQNLSASRPQDRQFILSSKKLLLSDSGFYLCAWTGVLANYGYTFGSGTRLTVV.

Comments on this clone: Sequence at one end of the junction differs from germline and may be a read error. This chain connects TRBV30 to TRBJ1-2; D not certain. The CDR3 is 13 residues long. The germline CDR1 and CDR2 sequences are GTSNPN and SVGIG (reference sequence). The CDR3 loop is CAWRPGPLGGYTF. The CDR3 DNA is TGTGCCTGGAGGCCAGGCCCCTTGGGTGGCTACACCTTT.

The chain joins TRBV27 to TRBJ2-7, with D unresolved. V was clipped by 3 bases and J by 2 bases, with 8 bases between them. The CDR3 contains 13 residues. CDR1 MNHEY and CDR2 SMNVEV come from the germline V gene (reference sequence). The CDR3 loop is CASSFGRTYEQYF. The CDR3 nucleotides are TGTGCCAGCAGTTTCGGAAGAACCTACGAGCAGTACTTC.

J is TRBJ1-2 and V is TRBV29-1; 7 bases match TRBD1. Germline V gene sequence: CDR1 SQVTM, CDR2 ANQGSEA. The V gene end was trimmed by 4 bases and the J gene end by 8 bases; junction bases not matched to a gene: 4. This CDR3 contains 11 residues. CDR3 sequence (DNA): TGCAGCGTTGGCCAGGGGGTCGGCTACACCTTC. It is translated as CSVGQGVGYTF.

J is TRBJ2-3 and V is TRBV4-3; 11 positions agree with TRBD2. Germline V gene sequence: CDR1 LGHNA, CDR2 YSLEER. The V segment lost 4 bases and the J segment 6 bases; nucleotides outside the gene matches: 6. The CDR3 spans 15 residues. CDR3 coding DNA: TGCGCCAGCAGCCCACTAGCGGGGGCGAGGGATACGCAGTATTTT. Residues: CASSPLAGARDTQYF.

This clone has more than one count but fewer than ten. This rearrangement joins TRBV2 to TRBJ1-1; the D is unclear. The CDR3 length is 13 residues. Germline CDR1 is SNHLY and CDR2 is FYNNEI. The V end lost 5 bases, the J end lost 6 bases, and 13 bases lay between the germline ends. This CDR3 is CASSYDPKAEAFF. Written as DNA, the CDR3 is TGTGCCAGCAGTTACGATCCGAAGGCTGAAGCTTTCTTT.

The CDR3 sequence: CASGLVQGSYTEAFF. The CDR3 bases are TGTGCTAGTGGTTTGGTACAGGGATCTTACACTGAAGCTTTCTTT. The chain uses TRBV12-5 and TRBJ1-1, with TRBD1 as a possible D gene (6 bases). Germline V gene lookup returns CDR1 LGHNT and CDR2 FRNRAP. CDR3 length: 15 residues. V lost 0 bases to trimming and J lost 3 bases, with 11 bases between them.

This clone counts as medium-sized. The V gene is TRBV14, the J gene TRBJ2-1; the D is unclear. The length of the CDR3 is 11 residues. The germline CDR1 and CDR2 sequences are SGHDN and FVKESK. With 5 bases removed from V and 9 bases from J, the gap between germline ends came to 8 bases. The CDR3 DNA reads TGTGCCAGCAGCTCGTATGCTGAGCAGTTCTTC. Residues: CASSSYAEQFF.

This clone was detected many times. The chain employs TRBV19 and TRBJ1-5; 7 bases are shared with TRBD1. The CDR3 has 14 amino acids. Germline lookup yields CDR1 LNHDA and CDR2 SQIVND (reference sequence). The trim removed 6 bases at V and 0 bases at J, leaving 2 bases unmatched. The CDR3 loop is CASRQGLSNQPQHF. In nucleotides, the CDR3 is TGTGCCAGTAGACAGGGGCTTAGCAATCAGCCCCAGCATTTT.

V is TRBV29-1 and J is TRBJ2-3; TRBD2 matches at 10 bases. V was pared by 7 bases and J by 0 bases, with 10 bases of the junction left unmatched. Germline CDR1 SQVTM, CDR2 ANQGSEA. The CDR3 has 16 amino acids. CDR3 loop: CSAKGLASASTDTQYF. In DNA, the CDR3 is TGCAGCGCCAAGGGACTAGCGAGTGCTAGCACAGATACGCAGTATTTT.

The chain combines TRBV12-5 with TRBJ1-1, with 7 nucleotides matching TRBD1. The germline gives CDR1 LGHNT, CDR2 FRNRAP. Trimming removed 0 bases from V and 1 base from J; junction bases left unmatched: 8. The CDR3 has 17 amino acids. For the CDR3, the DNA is TGTGCTAGTGGTTTGGTATCAGGGGGTGGTTGGAACACTGAAGCTTTCTTT. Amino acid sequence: CASGLVSGGGWNTEAFF.

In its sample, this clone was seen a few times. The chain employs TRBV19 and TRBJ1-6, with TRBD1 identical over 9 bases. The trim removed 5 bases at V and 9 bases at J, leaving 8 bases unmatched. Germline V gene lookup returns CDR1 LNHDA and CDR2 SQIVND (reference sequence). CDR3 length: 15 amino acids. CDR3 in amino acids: CASSPTDRGSSPLHF. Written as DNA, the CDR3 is TGTGCCAGTAGTCCCACGGACAGGGGAAGTTCACCCCTCCACTTT.

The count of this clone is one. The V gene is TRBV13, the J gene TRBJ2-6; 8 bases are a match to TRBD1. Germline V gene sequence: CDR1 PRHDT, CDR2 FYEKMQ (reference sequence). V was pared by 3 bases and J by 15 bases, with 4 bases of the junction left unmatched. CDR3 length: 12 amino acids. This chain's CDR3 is CASSFRGPGLTF. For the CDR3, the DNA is TGTGCCAGCAGCTTCAGGGGGCCGGGCCTGACTTTC.

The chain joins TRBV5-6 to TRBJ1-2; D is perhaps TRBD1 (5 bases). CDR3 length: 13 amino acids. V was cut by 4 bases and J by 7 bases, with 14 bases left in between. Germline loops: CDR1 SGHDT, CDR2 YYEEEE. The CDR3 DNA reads TGTGCCAGCAGCCCCGACAGAGCCCTTGGCTACACCTTC. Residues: CASSPDRALGYTF.

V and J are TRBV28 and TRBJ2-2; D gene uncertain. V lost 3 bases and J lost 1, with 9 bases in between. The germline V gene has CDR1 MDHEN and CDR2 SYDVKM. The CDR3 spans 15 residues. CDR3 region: CASSFSMGNTGELFF. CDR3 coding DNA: TGTGCCAGCAGTTTCTCGATGGGGAACACCGGGGAGCTGTTTTTT.

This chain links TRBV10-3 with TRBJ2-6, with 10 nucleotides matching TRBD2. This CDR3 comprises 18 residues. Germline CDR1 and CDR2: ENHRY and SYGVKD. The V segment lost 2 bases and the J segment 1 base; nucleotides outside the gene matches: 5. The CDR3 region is CAISEGLAGVSGANVLTF. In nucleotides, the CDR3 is TGTGCCATCAGTGAGGGGCTAGCGGGGGTTTCTGGGGCCAACGTCCTGACTTTC.

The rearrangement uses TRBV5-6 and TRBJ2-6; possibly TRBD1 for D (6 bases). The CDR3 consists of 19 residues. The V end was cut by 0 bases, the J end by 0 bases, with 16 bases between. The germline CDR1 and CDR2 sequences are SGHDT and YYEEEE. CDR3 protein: CASSLVGQPSHSGANVLTF. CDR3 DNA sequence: TGTGCCAGCAGCTTGGTCGGACAGCCCAGCCACTCTGGGGCCAACGTCCTGACTTTC.

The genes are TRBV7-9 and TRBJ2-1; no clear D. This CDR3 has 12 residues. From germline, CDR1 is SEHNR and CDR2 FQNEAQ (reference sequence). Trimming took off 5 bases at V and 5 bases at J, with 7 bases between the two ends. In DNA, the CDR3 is TGTGCCAGCAGCCGGTCTAACAATGAGCAGTTCTTC. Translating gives CASSRSNNEQFF.

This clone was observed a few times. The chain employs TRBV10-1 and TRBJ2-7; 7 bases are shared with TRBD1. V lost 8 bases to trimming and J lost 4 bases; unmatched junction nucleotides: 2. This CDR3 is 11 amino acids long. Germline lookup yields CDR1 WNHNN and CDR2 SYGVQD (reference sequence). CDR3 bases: TGCGCCAGCGGCAGGGGGTACGAGCAGTACTTC. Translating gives CASGRGYEQYF.

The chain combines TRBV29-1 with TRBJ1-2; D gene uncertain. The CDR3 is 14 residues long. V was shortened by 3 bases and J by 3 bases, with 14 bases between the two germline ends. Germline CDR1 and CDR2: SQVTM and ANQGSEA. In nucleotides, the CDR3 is TGCAGCGTTGAGGAACACCGAAACTACTATGGCTACACCTTC. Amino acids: CSVEEHRNYYGYTF.

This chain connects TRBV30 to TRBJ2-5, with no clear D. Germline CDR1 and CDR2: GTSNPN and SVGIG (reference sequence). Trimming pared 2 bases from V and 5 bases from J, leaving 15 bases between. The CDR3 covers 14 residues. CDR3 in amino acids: CAWSIPLGRETQYF. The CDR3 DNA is TGTGCCTGGAGTATCCCCCTCGGCCGGGAGACCCAGTACTTC.

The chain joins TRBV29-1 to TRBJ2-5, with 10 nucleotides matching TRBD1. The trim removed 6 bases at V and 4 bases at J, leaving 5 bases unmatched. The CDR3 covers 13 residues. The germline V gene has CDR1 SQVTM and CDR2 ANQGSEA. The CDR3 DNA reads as TGCAGCGTGTCTTGGACAGGGGGAGAGACCCAGTACTTC. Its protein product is CSVSWTGGETQYF.

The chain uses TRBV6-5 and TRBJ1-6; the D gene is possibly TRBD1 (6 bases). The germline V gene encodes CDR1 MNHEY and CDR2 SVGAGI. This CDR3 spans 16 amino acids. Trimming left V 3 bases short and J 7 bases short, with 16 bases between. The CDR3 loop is CASSYLQGSANSPLHF. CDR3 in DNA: TGTGCCAGCAGTTATCTACAGGGTTCAGCCAATTCACCCCTCCACTTT.

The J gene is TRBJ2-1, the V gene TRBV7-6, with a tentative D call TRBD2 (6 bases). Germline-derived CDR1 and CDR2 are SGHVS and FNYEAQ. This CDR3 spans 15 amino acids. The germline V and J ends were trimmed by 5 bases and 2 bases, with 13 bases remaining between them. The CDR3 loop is CASSPPGGAYNEQFF. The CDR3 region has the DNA TGTGCCAGCAGCCCCCCAGGCGGGGCCTACAATGAGCAGTTCTTC.

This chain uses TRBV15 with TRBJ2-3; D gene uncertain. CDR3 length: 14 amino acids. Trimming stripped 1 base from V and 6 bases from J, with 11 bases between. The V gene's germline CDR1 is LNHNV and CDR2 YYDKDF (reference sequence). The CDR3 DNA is TGTGCCACCAGCAGAGCGGTGGGGTTGGATACGCAGTATTTT. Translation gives CATSRAVGLDTQYF.

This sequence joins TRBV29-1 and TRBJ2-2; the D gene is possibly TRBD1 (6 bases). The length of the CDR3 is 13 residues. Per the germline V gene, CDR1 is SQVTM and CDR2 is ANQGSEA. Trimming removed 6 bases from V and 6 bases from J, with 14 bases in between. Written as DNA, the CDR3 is TGCAGCGTAAAACAGGGACGGGCCGGGGAGCTGTTTTTT. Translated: CSVKQGRAGELFF.

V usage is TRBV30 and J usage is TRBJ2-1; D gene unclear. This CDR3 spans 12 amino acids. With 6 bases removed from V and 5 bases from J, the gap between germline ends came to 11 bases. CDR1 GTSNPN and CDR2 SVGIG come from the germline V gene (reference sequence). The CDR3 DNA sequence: TGTGCCTGCCCCCGGGCCAACAATGAGCAGTTCTTC. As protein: CACPRANNEQFF.

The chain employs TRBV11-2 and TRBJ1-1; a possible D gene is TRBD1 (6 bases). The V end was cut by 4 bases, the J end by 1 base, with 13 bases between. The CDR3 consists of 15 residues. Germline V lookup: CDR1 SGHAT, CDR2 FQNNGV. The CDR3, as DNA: TGTGCCAGCAGCTGGAGGAGAGGGGGGAACACTGAAGCTTTCTTT. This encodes CASSWRRGGNTEAFF.

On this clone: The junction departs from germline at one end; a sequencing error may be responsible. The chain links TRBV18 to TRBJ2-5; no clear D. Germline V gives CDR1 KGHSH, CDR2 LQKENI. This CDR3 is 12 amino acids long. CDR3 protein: CASSPGKETQYF. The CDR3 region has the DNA TGTGCCAGCTCACCTGGTAAAGAAACCCAGTACTTC.